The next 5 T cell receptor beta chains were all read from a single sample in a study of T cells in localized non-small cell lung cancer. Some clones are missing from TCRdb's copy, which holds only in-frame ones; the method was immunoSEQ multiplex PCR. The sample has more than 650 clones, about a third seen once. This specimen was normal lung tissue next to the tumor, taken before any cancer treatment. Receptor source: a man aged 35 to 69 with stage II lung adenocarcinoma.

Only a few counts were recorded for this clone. DNA for the CDR3: TGTGCCAGCAGCGTAGTTGCGGCGGGCACAGATACGCAGTATTTT. Translating it yields CASSVVAAGTDTQYF. The V and J genes are TRBV9 and TRBJ2-3; D is undetermined. The CDR3 contains 15 residues. Deletions cut 0 bases from V and 1 base from J, with 9 bases between. Germline V CDR1 and CDR2: SGDLS, YYNGEE.

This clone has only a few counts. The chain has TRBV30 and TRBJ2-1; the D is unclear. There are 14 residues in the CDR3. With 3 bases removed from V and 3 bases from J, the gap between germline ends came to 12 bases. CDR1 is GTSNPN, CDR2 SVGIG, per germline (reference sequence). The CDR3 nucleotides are TGTGCCTGGAGCGCCGGCGAAAACTACAATGAGCAGTTCTTC. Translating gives CAWSAGENYNEQFF.

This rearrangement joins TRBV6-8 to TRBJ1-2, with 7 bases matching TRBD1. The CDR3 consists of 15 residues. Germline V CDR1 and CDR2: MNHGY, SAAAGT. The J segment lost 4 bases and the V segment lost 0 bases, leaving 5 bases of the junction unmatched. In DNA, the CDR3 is TGTGCCAGCAGTTACTCGAGTAGGGACAGCTATGGCTACACCTTC. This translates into CASSYSSRDSYGYTF.

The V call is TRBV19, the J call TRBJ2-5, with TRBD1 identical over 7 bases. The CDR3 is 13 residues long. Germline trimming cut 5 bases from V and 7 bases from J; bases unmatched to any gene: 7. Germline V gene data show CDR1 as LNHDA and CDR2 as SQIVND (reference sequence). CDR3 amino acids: CASSAGQVGTQYF. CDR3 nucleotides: TGTGCCAGTAGTGCCGGACAGGTGGGGACCCAGTACTTC.

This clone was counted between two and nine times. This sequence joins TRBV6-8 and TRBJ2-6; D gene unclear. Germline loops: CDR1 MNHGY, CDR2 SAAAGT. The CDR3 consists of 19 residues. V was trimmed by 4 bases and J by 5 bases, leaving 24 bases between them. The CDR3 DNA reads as TGTGCCAGCAGTTTTGAAGAGTGGGTGCTACAAAGTCGGGCCAACGTCCTGACTTTC. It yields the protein CASSFEEWVLQSRANVLTF.